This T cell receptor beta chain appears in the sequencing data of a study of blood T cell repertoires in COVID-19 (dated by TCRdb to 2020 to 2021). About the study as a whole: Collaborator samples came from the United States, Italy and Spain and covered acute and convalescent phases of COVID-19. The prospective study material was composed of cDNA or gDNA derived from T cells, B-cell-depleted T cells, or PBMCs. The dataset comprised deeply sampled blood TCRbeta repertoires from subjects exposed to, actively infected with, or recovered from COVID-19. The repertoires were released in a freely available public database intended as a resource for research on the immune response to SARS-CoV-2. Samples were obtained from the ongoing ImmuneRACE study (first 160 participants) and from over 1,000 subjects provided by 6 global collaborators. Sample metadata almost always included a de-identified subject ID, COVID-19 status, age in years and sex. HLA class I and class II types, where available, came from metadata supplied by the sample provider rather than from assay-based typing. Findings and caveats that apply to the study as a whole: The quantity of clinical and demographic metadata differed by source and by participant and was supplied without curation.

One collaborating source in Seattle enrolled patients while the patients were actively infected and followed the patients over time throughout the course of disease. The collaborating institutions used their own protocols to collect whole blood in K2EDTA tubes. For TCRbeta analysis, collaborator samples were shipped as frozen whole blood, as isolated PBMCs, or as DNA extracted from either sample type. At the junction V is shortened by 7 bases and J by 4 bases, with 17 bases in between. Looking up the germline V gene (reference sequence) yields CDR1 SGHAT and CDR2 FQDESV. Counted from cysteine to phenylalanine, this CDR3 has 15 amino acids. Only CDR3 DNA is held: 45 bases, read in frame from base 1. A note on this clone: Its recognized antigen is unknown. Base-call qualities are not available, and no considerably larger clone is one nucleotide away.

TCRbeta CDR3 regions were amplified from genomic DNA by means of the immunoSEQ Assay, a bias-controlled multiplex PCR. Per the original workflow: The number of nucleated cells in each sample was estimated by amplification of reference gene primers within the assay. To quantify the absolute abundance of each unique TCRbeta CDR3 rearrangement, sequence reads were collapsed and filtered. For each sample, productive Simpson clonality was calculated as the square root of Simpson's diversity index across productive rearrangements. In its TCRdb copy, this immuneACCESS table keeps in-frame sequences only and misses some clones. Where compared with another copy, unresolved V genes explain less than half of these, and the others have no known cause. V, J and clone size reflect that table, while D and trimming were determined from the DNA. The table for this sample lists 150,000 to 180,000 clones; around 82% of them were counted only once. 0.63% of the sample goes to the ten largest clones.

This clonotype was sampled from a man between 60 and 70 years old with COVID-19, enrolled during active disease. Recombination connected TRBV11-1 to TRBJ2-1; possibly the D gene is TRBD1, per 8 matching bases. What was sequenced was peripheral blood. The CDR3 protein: CASNQGAGVYNEQFF. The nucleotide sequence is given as TGTGCCAGCAACCAGGGGGCGGGAGTGTACAATGAGCAGTTCTTC.